A single sample gave rise to the 2 T cell receptor beta chains below, sequenced in a study of T-cell memory formation after mild COVID-19. TCRdb itself ran the 5' RACE reads through MiXCR, one entry per CDR3 protein. Here the sample spans about 150,000 distinct CDR3 sequences, under 30% being singletons. Sequencing was performed on PBMCs or a T cell subset sorted from them (not recorded which). The source is an adult woman who had mild COVID-19 (a few samples of this study predate the infection). Cell type and time point are not known.

This clonotype was detected ten times or more. The rearrangement links TRBV27 to TRBJ2-6, with D possibly being TRBD2 (5 bases). Between the trimmed V and J ends, which lost 8 bases and 4 bases, there was a span of 15 bases. Germline values: CDR1 MNHEY, CDR2 SMNVEV (reference sequence). The CDR3 has 15 amino acids. CDR3 DNA: TGTGCCAGCGGACCCAGCGGCACAGGGGCCAACGTCCTGACTTTC. Amino acids: CASGPSGTGANVLTF.

This clonotype was seen only a few times. The rearrangement joins TRBV6-6 to TRBJ2-3; the D is unclear. With 11 bases removed from V and 2 bases from J, the gap between germline ends came to 11 bases. This CDR3 is built from 12 residues. Germline V gene sequence: CDR1 MNHNY, CDR2 SVGAGI (reference sequence). CDR3: CAGSPDTDTQYF. As DNA, the CDR3 is TGTGCCGGATCGCCCGACACAGATACGCAGTATTTT.